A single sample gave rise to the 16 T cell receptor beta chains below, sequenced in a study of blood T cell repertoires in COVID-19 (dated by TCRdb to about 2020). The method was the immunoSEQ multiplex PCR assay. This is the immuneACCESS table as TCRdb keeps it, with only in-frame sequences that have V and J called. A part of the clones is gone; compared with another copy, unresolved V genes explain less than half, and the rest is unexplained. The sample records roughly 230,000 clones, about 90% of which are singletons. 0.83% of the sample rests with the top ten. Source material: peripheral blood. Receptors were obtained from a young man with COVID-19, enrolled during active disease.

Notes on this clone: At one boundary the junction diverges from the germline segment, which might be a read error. For the CDR3, the DNA is TGTGCCAGCACCATGAATTTCGCCGGGACAGGCAACTTC. It specifies CASTMNFAGTGNF. The chain links TRBV2 to TRBJ2-7; TRBD1 matches at 8 bases. Germline V CDR1 and CDR2: SNHLY, FYNNEI. This CDR3 region has 13 residues.

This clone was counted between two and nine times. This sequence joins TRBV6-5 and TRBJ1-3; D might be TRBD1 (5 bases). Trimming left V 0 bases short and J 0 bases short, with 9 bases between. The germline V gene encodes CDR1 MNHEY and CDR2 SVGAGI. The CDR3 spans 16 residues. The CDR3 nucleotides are TGTGCCAGCAGTTACTCAGCAGGGCCCTCTGGAAACACCATATATTTT. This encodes CASSYSAGPSGNTIYF.

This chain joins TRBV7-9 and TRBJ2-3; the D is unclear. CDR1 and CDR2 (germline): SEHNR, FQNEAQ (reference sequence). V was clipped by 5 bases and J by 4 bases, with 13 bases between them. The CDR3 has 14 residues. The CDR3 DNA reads TGTGCCAGCAGCAACCTCGGGTCCGCAGATACGCAGTATTTT. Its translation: CASSNLGSADTQYF.

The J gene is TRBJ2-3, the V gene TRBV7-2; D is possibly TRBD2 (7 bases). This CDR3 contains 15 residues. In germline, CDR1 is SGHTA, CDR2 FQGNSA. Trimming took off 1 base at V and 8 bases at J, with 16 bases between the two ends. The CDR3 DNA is TGTGCCAGCAGCTTAGTCGGGGGGCTAGGAGGTACGCAGTATTTT. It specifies CASSLVGGLGGTQYF.

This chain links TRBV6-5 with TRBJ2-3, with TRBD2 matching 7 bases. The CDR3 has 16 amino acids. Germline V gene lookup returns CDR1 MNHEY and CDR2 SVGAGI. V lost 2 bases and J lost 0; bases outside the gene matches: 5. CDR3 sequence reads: CASSYGGRGSTDTQYF. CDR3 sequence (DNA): TGTGCCAGCAGTTACGGGGGGAGGGGTAGCACAGATACGCAGTATTTT.

The CDR3 DNA follows: TGTGCAAGTCGCTTAAAGCGCGGGGCCTCTGGAAACACCATATATTTT. Translated: CASRLKRGASGNTIYF. The J gene is TRBJ1-3, the V gene TRBV12-2. TRBV12-2 is shown as a pseudogene. This CDR3 has 16 residues.

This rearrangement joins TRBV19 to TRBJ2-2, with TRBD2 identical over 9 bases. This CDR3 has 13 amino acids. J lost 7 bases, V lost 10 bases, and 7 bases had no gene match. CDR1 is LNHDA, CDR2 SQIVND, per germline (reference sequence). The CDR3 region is CATSGGTGGELFF. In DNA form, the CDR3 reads TGTGCCACCAGCGGGGGGACTGGCGGGGAGCTGTTTTTT. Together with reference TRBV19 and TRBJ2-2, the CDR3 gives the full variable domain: DGGITQSPKYLFRKEGQNVTLSCEQNLNHDAMYWYRQDPGQGLRLIYYSQIVNDFQKGDIAEGYSVSREKKESFPLTVTSAQKNPTAFYLCATSGGTGGELFFGEGSRLTVL.

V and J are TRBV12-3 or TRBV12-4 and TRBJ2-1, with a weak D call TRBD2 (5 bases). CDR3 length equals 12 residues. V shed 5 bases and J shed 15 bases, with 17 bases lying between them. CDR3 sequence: CASSPLLGAGFF. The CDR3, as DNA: TGTGCCAGCAGTCCGCTTTTGGGTGCGGGGTTCTTC.

The CDR3 region has the DNA TGTGCCAGCAGCCCACGGGGGGGCGGCACAGATACGCAGTATTTT. Amino acids: CASSPRGGGTDTQYF. The V gene is TRBV6-5, the J gene TRBJ2-3; 8 positions agree with TRBD2. Germline V gene sequence: CDR1 MNHEY, CDR2 SVGAGI. The CDR3 spans 15 residues. V lost 6 bases, J lost 1 base, and 6 bases stayed unmatched.

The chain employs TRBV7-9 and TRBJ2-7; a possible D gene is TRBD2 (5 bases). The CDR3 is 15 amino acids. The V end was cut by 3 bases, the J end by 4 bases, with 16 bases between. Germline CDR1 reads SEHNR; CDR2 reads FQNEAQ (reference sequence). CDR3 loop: CASSFMDFPPYEQYF. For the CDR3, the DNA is TGTGCCAGCAGCTTCATGGACTTCCCTCCGTACGAGCAGTACTTC.

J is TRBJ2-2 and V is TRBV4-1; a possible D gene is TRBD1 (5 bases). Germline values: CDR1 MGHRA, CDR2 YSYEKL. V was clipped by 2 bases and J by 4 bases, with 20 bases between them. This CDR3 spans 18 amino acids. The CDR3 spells CASSQPPWSRAGTGELFF. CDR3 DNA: TGCGCCAGCAGCCAACCTCCCTGGTCCAGGGCCGGCACCGGGGAGCTGTTTTTT.

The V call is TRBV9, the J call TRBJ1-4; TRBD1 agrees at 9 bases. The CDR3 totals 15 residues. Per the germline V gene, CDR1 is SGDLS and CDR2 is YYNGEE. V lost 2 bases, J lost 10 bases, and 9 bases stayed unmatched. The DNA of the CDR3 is TGTGCCAGCAGCGTGGGCCGACAGGGGGACGGAAAACTGTTTTTT. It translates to CASSVGRQGDGKLFF.

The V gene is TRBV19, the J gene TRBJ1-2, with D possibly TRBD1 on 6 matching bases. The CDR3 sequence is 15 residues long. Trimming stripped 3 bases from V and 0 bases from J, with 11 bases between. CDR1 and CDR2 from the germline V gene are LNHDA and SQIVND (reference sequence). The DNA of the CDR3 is TGTGCCAGTAGTATCCGGGACATAGCTAACTATGGCTACACCTTC. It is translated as CASSIRDIANYGYTF.

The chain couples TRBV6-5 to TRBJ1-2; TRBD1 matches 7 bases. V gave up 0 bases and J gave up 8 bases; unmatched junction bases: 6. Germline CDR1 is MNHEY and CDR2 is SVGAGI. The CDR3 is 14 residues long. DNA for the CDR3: TGTGCCAGCAGTTACTCGATAGGGGGCACAGGCTACACCTTC. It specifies CASSYSIGGTGYTF.

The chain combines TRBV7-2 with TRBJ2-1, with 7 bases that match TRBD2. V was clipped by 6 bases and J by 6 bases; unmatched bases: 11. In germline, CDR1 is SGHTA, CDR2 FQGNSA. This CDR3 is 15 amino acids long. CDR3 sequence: CASRETSTLSNEQFF. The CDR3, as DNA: TGTGCCAGCAGGGAGACTAGCACCCTGTCCAATGAGCAGTTCTTC.

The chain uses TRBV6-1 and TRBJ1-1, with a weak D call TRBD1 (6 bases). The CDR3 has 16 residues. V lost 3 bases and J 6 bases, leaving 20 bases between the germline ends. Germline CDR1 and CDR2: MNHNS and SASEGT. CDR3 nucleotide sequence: TGTGCCAGCAGTGATGGGCCGCTTGGGGACACCGCTGAAGCTTTCTTT. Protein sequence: CASSDGPLGDTAEAFF.